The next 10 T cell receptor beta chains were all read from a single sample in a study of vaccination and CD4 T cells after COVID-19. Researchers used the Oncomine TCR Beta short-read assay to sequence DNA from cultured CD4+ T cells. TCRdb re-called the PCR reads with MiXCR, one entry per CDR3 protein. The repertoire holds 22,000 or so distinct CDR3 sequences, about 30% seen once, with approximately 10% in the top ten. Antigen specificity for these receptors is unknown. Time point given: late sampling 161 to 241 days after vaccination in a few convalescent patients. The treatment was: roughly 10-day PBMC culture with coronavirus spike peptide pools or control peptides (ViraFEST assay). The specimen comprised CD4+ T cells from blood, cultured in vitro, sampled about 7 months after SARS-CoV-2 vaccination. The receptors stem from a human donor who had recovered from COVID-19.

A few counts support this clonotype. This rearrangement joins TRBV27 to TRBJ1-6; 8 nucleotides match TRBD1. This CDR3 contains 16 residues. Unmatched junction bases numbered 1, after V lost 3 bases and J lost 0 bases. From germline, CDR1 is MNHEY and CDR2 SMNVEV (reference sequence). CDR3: CASSLTGVSYNSPLHF. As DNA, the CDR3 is TGTGCCAGCAGTTTGACAGGGGTCTCCTATAATTCACCCCTCCACTTT.

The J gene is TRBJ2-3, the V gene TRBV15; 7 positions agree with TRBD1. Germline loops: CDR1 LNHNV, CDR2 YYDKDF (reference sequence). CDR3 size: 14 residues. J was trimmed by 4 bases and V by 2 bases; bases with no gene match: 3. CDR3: CATSRWDSSDTQYF. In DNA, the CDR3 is TGTGCCACCAGCAGATGGGACAGTTCAGATACGCAGTATTTT. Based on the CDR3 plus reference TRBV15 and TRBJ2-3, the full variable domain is DAMVIQNPRYQVTQFGKPVTLSCSQTLNHNVMYWYQQKSSQAPKLLFHYYDKDFNNEADTPDNFQSRRPNTSFCFLDIRSPGLGDTAMYLCATSRWDSSDTQYFGPGTRLTVL.

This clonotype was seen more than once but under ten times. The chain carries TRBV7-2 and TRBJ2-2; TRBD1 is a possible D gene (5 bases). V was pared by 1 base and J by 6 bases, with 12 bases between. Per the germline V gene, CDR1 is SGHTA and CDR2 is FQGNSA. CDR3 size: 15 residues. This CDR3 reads CASSLGAGLAGELFF. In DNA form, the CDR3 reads TGTGCCAGCAGCTTAGGGGCAGGGCTGGCCGGGGAGCTGTTTTTT. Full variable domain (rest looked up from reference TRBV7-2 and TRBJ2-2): GAGVSQSPSNKVTEKGKDVELRCDPISGHTALYWYRQSLGQGLEFLIYFQGNSAPDKSGLPSDRFSAERTGGSVSTLTIQRTQQEDSAVYLCASSLGAGLAGELFFGEGSRLTVL.

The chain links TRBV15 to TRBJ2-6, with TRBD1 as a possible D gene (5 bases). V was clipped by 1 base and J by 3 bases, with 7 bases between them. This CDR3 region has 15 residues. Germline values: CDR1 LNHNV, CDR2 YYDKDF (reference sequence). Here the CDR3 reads CATSRVRVGANVLTF. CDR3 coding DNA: TGTGCCACCAGCAGAGTCAGGGTTGGGGCCAACGTCCTGACTTTC. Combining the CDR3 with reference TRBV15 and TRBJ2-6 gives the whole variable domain DAMVIQNPRYQVTQFGKPVTLSCSQTLNHNVMYWYQQKSSQAPKLLFHYYDKDFNNEADTPDNFQSRRPNTSFCFLDIRSPGLGDTAMYLCATSRVRVGANVLTFGAGSRLTVL.

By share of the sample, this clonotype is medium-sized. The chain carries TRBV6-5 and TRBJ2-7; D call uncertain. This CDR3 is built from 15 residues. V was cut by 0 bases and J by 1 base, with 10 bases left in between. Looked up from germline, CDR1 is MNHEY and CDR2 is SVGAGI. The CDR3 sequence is CASSYSVLGSYEQYF. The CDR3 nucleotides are TGTGCCAGCAGTTACTCGGTGCTCGGGTCCTACGAGCAGTACTTC.

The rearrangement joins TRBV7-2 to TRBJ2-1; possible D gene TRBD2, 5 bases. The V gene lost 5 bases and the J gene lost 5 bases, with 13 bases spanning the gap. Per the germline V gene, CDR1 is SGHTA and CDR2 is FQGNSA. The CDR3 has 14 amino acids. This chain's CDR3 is CASSVERYHNEQFF. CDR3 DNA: TGTGCCAGCAGCGTCGAGCGGTACCACAATGAGCAGTTCTTC.

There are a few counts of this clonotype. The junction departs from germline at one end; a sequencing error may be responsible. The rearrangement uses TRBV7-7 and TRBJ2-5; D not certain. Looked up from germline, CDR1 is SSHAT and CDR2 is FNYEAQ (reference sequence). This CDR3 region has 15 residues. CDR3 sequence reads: CASSSYLTGQETQYF. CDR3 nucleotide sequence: TGTGCTAGCAGCTCGTACCTAACGGGCCAAGAGACCCAGTACTTC.

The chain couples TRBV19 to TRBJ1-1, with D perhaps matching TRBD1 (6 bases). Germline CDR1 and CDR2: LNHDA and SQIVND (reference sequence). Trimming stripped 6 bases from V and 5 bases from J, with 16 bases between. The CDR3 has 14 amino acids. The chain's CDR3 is CASRVQGRGTEAFF. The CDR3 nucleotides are TGTGCCAGTAGAGTCCAGGGGAGAGGTACTGAAGCTTTCTTT.

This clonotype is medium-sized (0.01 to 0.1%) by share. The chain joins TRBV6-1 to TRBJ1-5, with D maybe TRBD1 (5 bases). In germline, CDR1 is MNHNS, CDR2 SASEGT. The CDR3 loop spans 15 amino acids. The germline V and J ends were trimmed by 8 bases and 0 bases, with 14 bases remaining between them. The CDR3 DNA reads TGTGCCAGCGGGGCGGGGGGAAATAGCAATCAGCCCCAGCATTTT. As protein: CASGAGGNSNQPQHF.

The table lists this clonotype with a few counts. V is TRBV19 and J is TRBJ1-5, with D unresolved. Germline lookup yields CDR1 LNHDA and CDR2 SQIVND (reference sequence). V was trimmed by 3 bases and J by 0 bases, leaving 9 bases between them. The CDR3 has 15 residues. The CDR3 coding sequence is TGTGCCAGTAGTATTAAGCGCTATAGCAATCAGCCCCAGCATTTT. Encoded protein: CASSIKRYSNQPQHF.